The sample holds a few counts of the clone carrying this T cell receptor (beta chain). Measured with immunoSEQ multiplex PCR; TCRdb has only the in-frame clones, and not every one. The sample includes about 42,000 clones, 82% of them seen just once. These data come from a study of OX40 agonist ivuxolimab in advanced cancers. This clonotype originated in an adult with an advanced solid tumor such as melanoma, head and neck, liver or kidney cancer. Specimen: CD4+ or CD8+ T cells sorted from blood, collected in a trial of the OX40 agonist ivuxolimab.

CDR3 DNA: TGTGCCTCCGACGAGGGACTAGGCGAGACCCAGTACTTC. Protein: CASDEGLGETQYF. The rearrangement joins TRBV30 to TRBJ2-5, with 8 bases lining up with TRBD2. The CDR3 extends over 13 amino acids. Trimming at V came to 7 bases and at J to 5 bases, leaving 9 bases not matched to a gene. Germline CDR1 reads GTSNPN; CDR2 reads SVGIG (reference sequence).